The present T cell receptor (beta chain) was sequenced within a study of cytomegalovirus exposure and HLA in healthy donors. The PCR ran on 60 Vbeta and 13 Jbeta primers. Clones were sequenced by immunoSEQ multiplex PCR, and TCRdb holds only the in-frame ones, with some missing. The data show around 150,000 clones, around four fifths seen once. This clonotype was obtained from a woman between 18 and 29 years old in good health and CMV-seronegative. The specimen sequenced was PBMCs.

The CDR3 loop is CASSRQGRERTGELFF. In DNA form, the CDR3 reads TGTGCCAGCAGCCGACAGGGCCGGGAAAGGACCGGGGAGCTGTTTTTT. This chain links TRBV7-9 with TRBJ2-2; 7 nucleotides agree with TRBD1. J lost 5 bases, V lost 5 bases, and 11 bases had no gene match. The CDR3 extends over 16 amino acids. Looked up from germline, CDR1 is SEHNR and CDR2 is FQNEAQ (reference sequence).